Listed here is a single T cell receptor beta chain. A few counts support this clone. Its antigen specificity is not known. Base qualities are not recorded, but no much larger clone differs from it by a single base. Its CDR3 holds 15 amino acids, cysteine through phenylalanine. CDR3 DNA is the only sequence kept; it has 45 bases, read in frame from the first base. For CDR1 and CDR2, the germline V gene (reference sequence) lists SGHNT and YYREEE. Trimming removed 2 bases from V and 10 bases from J; the gene matches leave 10 bases unexplained. TCRbeta CDR3 regions were amplified from genomic DNA using the immunoSEQ Assay, a bias-controlled multiplex PCR. The published analysis was carried out like this. Nucleated cell counts per sample were estimated from amplification of reference gene primers within the assay. To quantify the absolute abundance of each unique TCRbeta CDR3 rearrangement, sequence reads were collapsed and filtered. For each sample, productive Simpson clonality was calculated as the square root of Simpson's diversity index across productive rearrangements. Entries here come from immuneACCESS through TCRdb and include only in-frame sequences with V and J called. Some clones fail to appear in such tables; in the studies checked, an unresolved V gene covers under half of the shortfall, and the cause of the remainder is unknown. V and J calls and clone size are given by that table; D and trimming were obtained from the DNA. Within this sample are about 70,000 clones, with 87% of them counted one time only. The ten largest clones take up roughly 5.2% of the sample.

The collaborating institutions used their own protocols to collect whole blood in K2EDTA tubes. For TCRbeta analysis, collaborators shipped samples as frozen whole blood, isolated PBMCs, or DNA extracted from either of those sample types. This sample is part of a study of blood T cell repertoires in COVID-19 (dated by TCRdb to between 2020 and 2021). In terms of the full investigation: Samples from collaborators originated in the United States, Italy and Spain and spanned both the acute and convalescent phases of COVID-19. The material from the prospective study consisted of cDNA or gDNA derived from T cells, B-cell-depleted T cells, or PBMCs. Subjects who had been exposed to COVID-19, were actively infected with it, or had recovered from it provided the deeply sampled blood TCRbeta repertoires that made up the dataset. A freely available public database, intended as a resource for researchers studying the immune response to SARS-CoV-2, is where the repertoires were released. Samples were obtained from the ongoing ImmuneRACE study (first 160 participants) and from some 1,300 subjects provided by 6 global collaborators. Sample metadata almost always included a de-identified subject ID, COVID-19 status, age in years and sex. Where available, HLA class I and class II types were taken from metadata supplied by the sample provider and were not determined by assay-based typing.

The paper's findings and limits, for the study overall: The amount of clinical and demographic metadata varied by source and participant and was provided uncurated.

The specimen sequenced was peripheral blood. The rearranged segments are TRBV5-4 and TRBJ1-1, with 11 bases aligning to TRBD1. The sequence was obtained from a man aged 50 to 60 with active COVID-19. The nucleotide sequence is TGTGCCAGCAGCTTAGGACAGGGGGCGCATCATGGAGCTTTCTTT. Translated, this is CASSLGQGAHHGAFF.